Included here is one TCR beta chain sequence, with context. It is likely a read error, because the conserved phenylalanine at the end of the CDR3 is missing. Amplification of TCR beta CDR3 regions used RNA as the template. A set of HTBI primers served as the primers for a first-round RT-PCR of the TCR CDR3. TCRdb re-called the multiplex PCR reads through MiXCR, storing one row per CDR3 protein. The sample shows 500,000 to 650,000 distinct CDR3 sequences, roughly 15% of them seen only once. The CDR3 totals 13 residues. Germline V CDR1 and CDR2: MGHRA, YSYEKL. Trimming stripped 4 bases from V and 4 bases from J, with 10 bases between. This record comes from a study of T cells in Graves' hyperthyroidism and ophthalmopathy. Ophthalmopathy patients showed a Clinical Activity Score of at least 3, NOSPECS grade of at least 4 and duration under 3 months.

This receptor was taken from a woman younger than 30 with Graves' ophthalmopathy. The chain uses TRBV4-1 and TRBJ2-5; D might be TRBD1 or TRBD2, each matching 5 bases. Sample: blood. The CDR3 loop reads CASSPGRAETQYL. CDR3 coding DNA: TGCGCCAGCAGCCCGGGACGGGCAGAGACCCAGTACCTC.